This TCR beta chain was retrieved from a study of CD8 T cells in Susac syndrome. Points from the study as a whole: As the study acknowledged, the number of individuals in its TCR sequencing and HLA analysis was relatively small.

Random hexamers were used to reverse transcribe an amount of roughly 0.5 to 1 ug RNA. The TCR beta CDR3 was amplified by immunoSEQ multiplex PCR across 54 Vbeta, 13 Jbeta. Each CDR3 protein is one row after TCRdb ran MiXCR on the immunoSEQ multiplex PCR reads. The sample has about 200,000 distinct CDR3 sequences; over 85% are singletons. Controls matched for age and sex were healthy donors. Comment on this clonotype: Antigen unknown.

Germline CDR1 MGHDK, CDR2 SYGVNS. Losses at the gene ends were 6 bases for V and 7 bases for J; bases not matched to a gene: 7. This CDR3 has 15 amino acids. Sequences were obtained from CD4+ T cells from PBMCs. The chain joins TRBV25-1 to TRBJ2-1, with 12 bases lining up with TRBD2. This sequence originates from a human donor in good health. DNA of the CDR3: TGTGCCAGCAGAGAAGGACTAGCGGGACTTAATGAGCAGTTCTTC. Its protein is CASREGLAGLNEQFF.